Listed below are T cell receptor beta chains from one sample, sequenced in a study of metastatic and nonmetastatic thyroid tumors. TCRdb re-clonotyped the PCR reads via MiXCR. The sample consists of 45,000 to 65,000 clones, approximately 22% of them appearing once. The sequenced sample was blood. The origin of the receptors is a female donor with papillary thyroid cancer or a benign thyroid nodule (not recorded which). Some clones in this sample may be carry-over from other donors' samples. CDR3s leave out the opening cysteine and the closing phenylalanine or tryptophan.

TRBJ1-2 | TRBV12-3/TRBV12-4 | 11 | ASSLEAAGGYT
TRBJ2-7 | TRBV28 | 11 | ASSSVSTDEQY
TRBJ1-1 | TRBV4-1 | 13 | ASSQAAWRGTEAF
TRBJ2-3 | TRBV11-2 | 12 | ASSAAGRSDTQY
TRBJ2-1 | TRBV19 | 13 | ASSIWGPISNEQF
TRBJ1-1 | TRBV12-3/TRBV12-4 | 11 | ASSSTGLRTTF
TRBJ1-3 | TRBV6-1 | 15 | ASMQGAQTVSGNTIY
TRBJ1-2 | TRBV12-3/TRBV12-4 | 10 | ASSSHRGGYT
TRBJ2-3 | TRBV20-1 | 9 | SALGSLTQY
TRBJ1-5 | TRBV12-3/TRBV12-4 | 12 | ASSSGDSNQPQH